This entry lists 12 T cell receptor beta chains sequenced from one sample in a study of shared clonotypes between healthy human individuals. TCRdb keeps only in-frame clones here, not all; method: immunoSEQ multiplex PCR. The sample includes approximately 2,300,000 clones, about 90% of them seen just once. Sequencing used naive CD4+ T cells from PBMCs. Subset specified: CD45RA+ positively selected. All receptors derive from a man aged 18 to 29 in good health. Some clones in this sample may be carry-over from other donors' samples.

This rearrangement joins TRBV2 to TRBJ2-3; D is undetermined. The CDR3 spans 12 residues. With 6 bases removed from V and 4 bases from J, the gap between germline ends came to 8 bases. The germline gives CDR1 SNHLY, CDR2 FYNNEI. The CDR3 coding sequence is TGTGCCAGCAGCGATTCCCCAGATACGCAGTATTTT. This sequence encodes CASSDSPDTQYF.

The V call is TRBV11-3, the J call TRBJ2-7; tentatively, D is TRBD1 or TRBD2 (5 bases each). V was clipped by 5 bases and J by 5 bases, with 16 bases between them. This CDR3 is built from 14 residues. CDR1 is SGHNT and CDR2 is YENEEA in the germline V gene. The DNA for the CDR3 is TGTGCCAGCAGCATGGGACCGGACGCGAACGAGCAGTACTTC. Its translation is CASSMGPDANEQYF.

The V call is TRBV6-5, the J call TRBJ1-1; 7 bases agree with TRBD1. Germline V gene lookup returns CDR1 MNHEY and CDR2 SVGAGI. This CDR3 contains 14 residues. Trimming cost V 7 bases and J 11 bases; bases outside gene matches: 16. The CDR3 DNA reads TGTGCCAGCAACTCCCCCGGACAGGCTTCCCGGGCTTTCTTT. Translation gives CASNSPGQASRAFF.

This rearrangement joins TRBV4-1 to TRBJ2-1; D remains unclear. This CDR3 spans 17 amino acids. In germline, CDR1 is MGHRA, CDR2 YSYEKL. Between the trimmed V and J ends, which lost 2 bases and 0 bases, there was a span of 14 bases. The CDR3 DNA sequence: TGCGCCAGCAGCCAACCTTGGACGGAGAGCTCCTACAATGAGCAGTTCTTC. This gives the protein CASSQPWTESSYNEQFF.

The rearrangement joins TRBV5-6 to TRBJ1-6; weak D call: TRBD1 (5 bases). Trimming left V 1 base short and J 8 bases short, with 10 bases between. The CDR3 has 14 residues. Per the germline V gene, CDR1 is SGHDT and CDR2 is YYEEEE. The CDR3 DNA is TGTGCCAGCAGCTTGCAGGGTTTTGATTCACCCCTCCACTTT. Translating gives CASSLQGFDSPLHF.

The V gene is TRBV5-1, the J gene TRBJ2-3, with D maybe TRBD2 (5 bases). Trimming left V 2 bases short and J 2 bases short, with 15 bases between. The CDR3 runs to 16 residues. Germline V CDR1 and CDR2: SGHRS, YFSETQ. For the CDR3, the DNA is TGCGCCAGCAGCTTAGTAGTCGCGGGCCTCACAGATACGCAGTATTTT. Translation: CASSLVVAGLTDTQYF.

The rearrangement uses TRBV15 and TRBJ2-1; tentatively, D is TRBD2 (6 bases). Germline CDR1 reads LNHNV; CDR2 reads YYDKDF (reference sequence). V was clipped by 0 bases and J by 6 bases, with 12 bases between them. This CDR3 has 15 residues. DNA for the CDR3: TGTGCCACCAGCAGAGATTTATTGGGGGGCAATGAGCAGTTCTTC. Amino acids: CATSRDLLGGNEQFF.

The chain combines TRBV18 with TRBJ1-2; TRBD1 matches at 11 bases. The CDR3 is made up of 15 amino acids. V shed 2 bases, J shed 7 bases, and the junction held 6 bases outside the gene matches. Looked up from germline, CDR1 is KGHSH and CDR2 is LQKENI. CDR3 amino acids: CASSPTGQGDVGYTF. The CDR3 DNA sequence: TGTGCCAGCTCACCAACGGGACAGGGGGACGTTGGCTACACCTTC.

V usage is TRBV5-1 and J usage is TRBJ2-7, with a possible D match to TRBD2 (5 bases). The CDR3 runs to 14 residues. V lost 5 bases, J lost 7 bases, and 19 bases lay in between. Germline lookup yields CDR1 SGHRS and CDR2 YFSETQ. The CDR3 spells CASSPGSFKWEQYF. The CDR3 DNA follows: TGCGCCAGCAGTCCGGGAAGCTTCAAGTGGGAGCAGTACTTC.

V is TRBV6-1 and J is TRBJ2-7; possible D gene TRBD1, 5 bases. The CDR3 runs to 12 residues. Trimming left V 7 bases short and J 4 bases short, with 11 bases between. Per germline, CDR1 MNHNS and CDR2 SASEGT. The CDR3 is CASTGQVYEQYF. For the CDR3, the DNA is TGTGCCAGCACAGGGCAGGTATACGAGCAGTACTTC.

This clone has just one count. CDR3 residues: CASSGGQDNEQFF. CDR3 bases: TGTGCCAGCAGTGGGGGGCAGGACAATGAGCAGTTCTTC. This chain joins TRBV6-5 and TRBJ2-1; D may correspond to TRBD1 or TRBD2 (6 bases each). The CDR3 is made up of 13 amino acids. V shed 5 bases and J shed 5 bases, with 10 bases lying between them. Per the germline V gene, CDR1 is MNHEY and CDR2 is SVGAGI.

This clone was seen just once. The chain has TRBV14 and TRBJ1-2, with D possibly being TRBD1 (6 bases). Germline assignment: CDR1 SGHDN and CDR2 FVKESK. This CDR3 has 17 residues. V lost 1 base, J lost 1 base, and 16 bases lay in between. CDR3 bases: TGTGCCAGCAGCCAAGTCTGGGATAAGGGGGATAACTATGGCTACACCTTC. Protein product: CASSQVWDKGDNYGYTF.